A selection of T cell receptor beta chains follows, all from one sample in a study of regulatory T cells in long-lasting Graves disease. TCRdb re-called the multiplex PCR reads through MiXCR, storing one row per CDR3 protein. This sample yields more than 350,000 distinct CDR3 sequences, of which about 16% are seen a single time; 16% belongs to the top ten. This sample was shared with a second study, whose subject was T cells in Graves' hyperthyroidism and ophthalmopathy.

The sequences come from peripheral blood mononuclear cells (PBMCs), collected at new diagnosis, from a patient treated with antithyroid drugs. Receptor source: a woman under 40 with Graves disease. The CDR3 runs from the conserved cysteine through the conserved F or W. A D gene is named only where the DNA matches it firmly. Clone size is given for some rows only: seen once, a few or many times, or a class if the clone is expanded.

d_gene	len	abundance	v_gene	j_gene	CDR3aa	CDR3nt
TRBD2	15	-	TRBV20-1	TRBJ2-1	CSAASGRALGFEQFF	TGCAGTGCAGCTAGCGGGAGGGCCCTTGGCTTTGAGCAGTTCTTC
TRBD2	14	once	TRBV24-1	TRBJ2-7	CATRGPGTSGEQYF	TGTGCCACCAGGGGACCCGGGACTAGCGGTGAGCAGTACTTC
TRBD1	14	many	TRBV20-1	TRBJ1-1	CSATKPGGRTEAFF	TGCAGTGCGACCAAACCAGGGGGTCGGACTGAAGCTTTCTTT
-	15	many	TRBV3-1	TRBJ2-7	CASSSAWGGGYEQYF	TGTGCCAGCAGCTCCGCGTGGGGGGGCGGCTACGAGCAGTACTTC
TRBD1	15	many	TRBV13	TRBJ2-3	CASSDRTGETDTQYF	TGTGCCAGCAGCGATCGGACAGGGGAAACAGATACGCAGTATTTT
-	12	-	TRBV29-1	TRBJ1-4	CSALGLHRKLFF	TGCAGCGCCCTGGGCTTGCACAGAAAACTGTTTTTT
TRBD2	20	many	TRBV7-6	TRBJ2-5	CASRQIPGLAGGDSKETQYF	TGTGCCAGCAGACAAATCCCGGGACTAGCGGGAGGAGATTCTAAGGAGACCCAGTACTTC
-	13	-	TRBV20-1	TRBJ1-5	CSARDQGTLPQHF	TGCAGTGCTAGAGATCAAGGGACTCTGCCCCAGCATTTT
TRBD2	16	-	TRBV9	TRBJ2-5	CASSVGLAGVGETQYF	TGTGCCAGCAGCGTCGGACTAGCGGGAGTGGGGGAGACCCAGTACTTC
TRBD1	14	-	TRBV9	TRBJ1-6	CASSVTGTNSPLHF	TGTGCCAGCAGCGTGACAGGGACTAATTCACCCCTCCACTTT
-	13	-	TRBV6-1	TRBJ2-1	CASRERVYNEQFF	TGTGCCAGCAGGGAGCGGGTTTACAATGAGCAGTTCTTC
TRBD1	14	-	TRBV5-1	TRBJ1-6	CASSQGTGGSPLHF	TGCGCCAGCAGCCAGGGGACAGGGGGGTCACCCCTCCACTTT
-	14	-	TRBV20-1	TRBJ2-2	CSAIDRMNTGELFF	TGCAGTGCCATAGACAGAATGAACACCGGGGAGCTGTTTTTT
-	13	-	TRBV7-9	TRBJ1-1	CASRYGSNTEAFF	TGTGCCTCCCGGTATGGATCAAACACTGAAGCTTTCTTT
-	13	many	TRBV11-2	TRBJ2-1	CASSLRLVDEQFF	TGTGCCAGCAGCTTAAGGTTAGTCGATGAGCAGTTCTTC
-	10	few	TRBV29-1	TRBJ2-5	CSAVAKTQYF	TGCAGCGCGGTCGCGAAGACCCAGTACTTC
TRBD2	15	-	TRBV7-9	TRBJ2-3	CASSFGLASADTQYF	TGTGCCAGCAGCTTCGGACTAGCGTCAGCAGATACGCAGTATTTT
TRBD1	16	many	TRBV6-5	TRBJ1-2	CASSYGGRGHTYGYTF	TGTGCCAGCAGTTACGGCGGCAGGGGGCACACCTATGGCTACACCTTC
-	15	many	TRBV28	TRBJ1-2	CASTDSPGRSYGYTF	TGTGCCAGCACAGACTCACCAGGGAGGAGCTATGGCTACACCTTC
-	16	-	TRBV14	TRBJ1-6	CASSQSSAGRNSPLHF	TGTGCCAGCAGCCAAAGTTCAGCAGGGCGCAATTCACCCCTCCACTTT
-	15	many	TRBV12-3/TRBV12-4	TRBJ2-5	CASSLALRGPAGQYF	TGTGCCAGCAGTTTAGCGCTTCGCGGGCCCGCAGGCCAGTACTTC
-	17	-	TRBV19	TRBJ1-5	CASSISLGGRRNQPQHF	TGTGCCAGTAGTATTTCCCTGGGAGGGAGGCGCAATCAGCCCCAGCATTTT
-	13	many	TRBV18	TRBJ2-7	CASSPRDTYEQYF	TGTGCCAGCAGCCCCAGGGACACCTACGAGCAGTACTTC
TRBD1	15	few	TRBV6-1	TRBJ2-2	CASRAQGASTGELFF	TGTGCCAGCAGGGCTCAGGGGGCTAGTACCGGGGAGCTGTTTTTT
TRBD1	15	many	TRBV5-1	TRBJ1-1	CASSAGQRASTEAFF	TGCGCCAGCAGCGCGGGACAGCGGGCATCAACTGAAGCCTTCTTT
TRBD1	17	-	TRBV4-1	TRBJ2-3	CASSQDPRGGTGDTQYF	TGCGCCAGCAGCCAAGATCCGAGAGGCGGGACAGGGGATACGCAGTATTTT
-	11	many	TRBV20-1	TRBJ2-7	CSAERSYEQYF	TGCAGTGCGGAGCGGTCCTACGAGCAGTACTTC
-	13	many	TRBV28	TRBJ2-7	CASSRDTSYEQYF	TGTGCCAGCAGTAGGGACACCTCCTACGAGCAGTACTTC
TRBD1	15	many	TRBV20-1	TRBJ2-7	CSAREPRDRDYEQYF	TGCAGTGCTAGAGAACCGCGGGACAGGGACTACGAGCAGTACTTC
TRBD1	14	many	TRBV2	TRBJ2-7	CASSEANGQGMQYF	TGTGCCAGCAGTGAAGCGAATGGACAGGGGATGCAGTACTTC
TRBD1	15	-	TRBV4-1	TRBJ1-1	CASSQKGQGNTEAFF	TGCGCCAGCAGCCAGAAAGGACAGGGGAACACTGAAGCTTTCTTT
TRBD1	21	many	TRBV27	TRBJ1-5	CASSLGLGAGRGGGNNQPQHF	TGTGCCAGCAGTTTAGGTTTGGGCGCCGGCAGGGGGGGGGGTAACAATCAGCCCCAGCATTTT
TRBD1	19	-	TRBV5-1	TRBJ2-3	CASSLDRGFPAASTDTQYF	TGCGCCAGCAGCTTGGACAGGGGGTTTCCGGCGGCTAGCACAGATACGCAGTATTTT
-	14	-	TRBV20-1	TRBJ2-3	CSARAITSPDTQYF	TGCAGTGCTAGAGCCATAACGAGTCCCGATACGCAGTATTTT
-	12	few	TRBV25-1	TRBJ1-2	CASIDERKRYTF	TGTGCCAGCATCGACGAACGGAAGCGCTACACCTTC
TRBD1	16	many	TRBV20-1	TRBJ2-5	CSARGRDRGFQETQYF	TGCAGTGCTAGAGGAAGGGACAGGGGCTTCCAAGAGACCCAGTACTTC
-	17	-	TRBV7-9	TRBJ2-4	CASSLAQTELAKNIQYF	TGTGCCAGCAGCTTAGCGCAGACAGAACTAGCCAAAAACATTCAGTACTTC
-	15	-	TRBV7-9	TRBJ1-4	CASSFSLTGGEKLFF	TGTGCCAGCAGCTTCAGCCTGACAGGCGGGGAAAAACTGTTTTTT
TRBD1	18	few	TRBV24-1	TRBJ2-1	CATSDVLGQARSYNEQFF	TGTGCCACCAGTGATGTGCTGGGACAGGCTCGATCCTACAATGAGCAGTTCTTC
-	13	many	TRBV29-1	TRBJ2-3	CRLEVVGADTQYF	TGCAGGTTGGAGGTAGTGGGCGCAGATACGCAGTATTTT
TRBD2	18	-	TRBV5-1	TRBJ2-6	CASSWGTSGIGGANVLTF	TGCGCCAGCAGCTGGGGGACTAGCGGGATAGGAGGGGCCAACGTCCTGACTTTC
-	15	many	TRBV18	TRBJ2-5	CASSPAGSIQETQYF	TGTGCCAGCTCACCTGCGGGGTCTATACAAGAGACCCAGTACTTC
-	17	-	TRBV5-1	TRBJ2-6	CASSPRVGGGAASVLTF	TGCGCCAGCAGCCCCCGCGTAGGTGGGGGGGCCGCATCCGTCCTGACTTTC
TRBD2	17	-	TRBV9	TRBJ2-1	CASSPRLAGGIYNEQFF	TGTGCCAGCAGCCCAAGACTAGCGGGAGGGATTTACAATGAGCAGTTCTTC
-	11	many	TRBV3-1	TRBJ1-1	CASSQGGEAFF	TGTGCCAGCAGCCAAGGAGGTGAAGCTTTCTTT
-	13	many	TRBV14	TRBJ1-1	CASSQQIGTEAFF	TGTGCCAGCAGCCAACAGATAGGGACTGAAGCTTTCTTT
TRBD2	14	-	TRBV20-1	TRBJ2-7	CSASIGTRGYEQYF	TGCAGTGCCTCGATCGGGACTAGAGGGTACGAGCAGTACTTC
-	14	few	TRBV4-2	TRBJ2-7	CASSQGAGIGEQYF	TGTGCCAGCAGCCAAGGGGCGGGAATCGGCGAGCAGTACTTC
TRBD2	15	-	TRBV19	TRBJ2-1	CASVSGRSMVTEQFF	TGTGCCAGTGTTAGCGGGAGGTCCATGGTTACTGAGCAGTTCTTC
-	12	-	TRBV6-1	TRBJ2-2	CASGWDTGELFF	TGTGCCAGCGGGTGGGACACCGGGGAGCTGTTTTTT
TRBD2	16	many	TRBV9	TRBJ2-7	CASSVDEASGLGEQYF	TGTGCCAGCAGCGTAGATGAGGCTAGCGGTTTAGGGGAGCAGTACTTC
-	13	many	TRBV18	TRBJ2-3	CASSPESGSTQYF	TGTGCCAGCTCACCAGAAAGTGGGTCTACGCAGTATTTT
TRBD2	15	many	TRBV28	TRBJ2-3	CAITPGTSLTDTQYF	TGTGCCATTACCCCCGGGACTAGTCTCACAGATACGCAGTATTTT
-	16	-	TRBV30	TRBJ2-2	CAWTSRSTGIAGELFF	TGTGCCTGGACGAGTCGGTCGACGGGGATCGCCGGGGAGCTGTTTTTT
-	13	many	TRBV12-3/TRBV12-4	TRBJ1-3	CASSFDSGNTIYF	TGTGCCAGCAGCTTCGACTCTGGAAACACCATATATTTT
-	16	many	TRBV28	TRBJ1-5	CASSLWGRGNNQPQHF	TGTGCCAGCAGTTTATGGGGGAGGGGGAACAATCAGCCCCAGCATTTT
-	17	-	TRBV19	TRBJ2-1	CATRPMGGRSSYNEQFF	TGTGCCACCCGACCCATGGGTGGGCGGAGCTCCTACAATGAGCAGTTCTTC